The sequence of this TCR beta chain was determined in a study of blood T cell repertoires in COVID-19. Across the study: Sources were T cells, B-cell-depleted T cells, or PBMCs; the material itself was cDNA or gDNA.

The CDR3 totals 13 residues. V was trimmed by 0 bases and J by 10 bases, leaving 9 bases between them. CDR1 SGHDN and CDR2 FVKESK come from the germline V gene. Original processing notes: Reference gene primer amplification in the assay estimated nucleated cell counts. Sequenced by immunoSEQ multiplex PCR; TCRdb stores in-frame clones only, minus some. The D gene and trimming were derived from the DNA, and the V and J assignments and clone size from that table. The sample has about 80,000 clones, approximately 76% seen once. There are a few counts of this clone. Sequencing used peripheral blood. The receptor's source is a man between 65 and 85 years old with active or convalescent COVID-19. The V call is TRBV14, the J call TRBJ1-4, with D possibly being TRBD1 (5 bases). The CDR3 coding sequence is TGTGCCAGCAGCCAAGATCCGGGGGGAAAACTGTTTTTT. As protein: CASSQDPGGKLFF. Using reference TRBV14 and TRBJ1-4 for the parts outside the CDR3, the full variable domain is EAGVTQFPSHSVIEKGQTVTLRCDPISGHDNLYWYRRVMGKEIKFLLHFVKESKQDESGMPNNRFLAERTGGTYSTLKVQPAELEDSGVYFCASSQDPGGKLFFGSGTQLSVL.